The present T cell receptor (beta chain) was sequenced within a study of shared clonotypes between healthy human individuals. General observations from the study: Sequencing depth was expected to affect clonotype sharing among donors.

For sorted subsets, 150 to 250 ng DNA per replicate equaled 33,000 or so T cell genomes. Method: immunoSEQ multiplex PCR; TCRdb's copy keeps in-frame clones and lacks some. This table holds around 700,000 clones, under 80% found once. Germline CDR1 SGHTA, CDR2 FQGNSA. CDR3 length: 14 amino acids. V lost 4 bases to trimming and J lost 5 bases, with 11 bases between them. Regarding this clone: No antigen is known for it.

Sequenced input: memory CD4+ T cells sorted from blood. The subset was: CD45RA-negative fraction. The chain joins TRBV7-2 to TRBJ2-2; D gene uncertain. This sequence originates from a woman between 25 and 40 years old in good health. This CDR3 reads CASSSVGGTGELFF. In nucleotides, the CDR3 is TGTGCCAGCAGCTCCGTGGGTGGGACCGGGGAGCTGTTTTTT. The full variable domain, completed using reference TRBV7-2 and TRBJ2-2, is GAGVSQSPSNKVTEKGKDVELRCDPISGHTALYWYRQSLGQGLEFLIYFQGNSAPDKSGLPSDRFSAERTGGSVSTLTIQRTQQEDSAVYLCASSSVGGTGELFFGEGSRLTVL.